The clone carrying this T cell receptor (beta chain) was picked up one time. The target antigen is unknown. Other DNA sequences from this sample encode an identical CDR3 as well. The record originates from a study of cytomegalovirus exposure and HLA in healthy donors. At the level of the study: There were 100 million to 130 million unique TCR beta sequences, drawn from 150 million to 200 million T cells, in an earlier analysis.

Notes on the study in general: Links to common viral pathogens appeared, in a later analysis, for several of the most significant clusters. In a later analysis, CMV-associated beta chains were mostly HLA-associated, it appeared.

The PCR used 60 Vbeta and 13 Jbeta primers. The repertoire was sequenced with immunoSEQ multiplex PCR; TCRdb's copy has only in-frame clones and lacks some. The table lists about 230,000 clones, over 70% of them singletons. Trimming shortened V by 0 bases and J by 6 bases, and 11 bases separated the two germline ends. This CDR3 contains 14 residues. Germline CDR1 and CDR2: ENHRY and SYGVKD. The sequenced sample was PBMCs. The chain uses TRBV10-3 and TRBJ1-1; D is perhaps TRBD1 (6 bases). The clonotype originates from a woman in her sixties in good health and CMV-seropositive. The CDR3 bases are TGTGCCATCAGTGAGTCAGGGGGAGGGGCTGAAGCTTTCTTT. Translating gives CAISESGGGAEAFF.